This passage covers 32 T cell receptor beta chains from one sample sequenced in a study of T cell clusters in autoimmune cytopenias (dated by TCRdb to the late 2010s). Per sample, about 230 ng of peripheral blood genomic DNA, some 40,000 genome equivalents, was used for TRB amplification. The sample was run on an Illumina MiSeq. TRB rearrangements were amplified by multiplex PCR using a touch-down protocol with TRB-A and TRB-B primer pools mixed in one tube. TCRdb reprocessed the reads and provides one entry for every CDR3 protein sequence; no DNA is given. This sample's table carries 8,000 to 9,500 distinct CDR3 sequences. About 20% of the sample is in the top ten clones. Material: peripheral blood. Source of these receptors: a human donor with an autoimmune cytopenia or autoimmune hepatitis (not recorded which).

The chain couples TRBV5-6 to TRBJ2-2; TCRdb gives TRBD1 as the D gene, but with no DNA this cannot be confirmed. Germline V gene sequence: CDR1 SGHDT, CDR2 YYEEEE. There are 15 residues in the CDR3. The chain's CDR3 is CASSFGGQGTGELFF.

This sequence joins TRBV7-7 and TRBJ1-4. There are 13 residues in the CDR3. CDR1 and CDR2 from the germline V gene are SSHAT and FNYEAQ (reference sequence). Here the CDR3 reads CASSRGEREKLFF.

This chain joins TRBV12-3 or TRBV12-4 and TRBJ2-7; the D call from TCRdb, TRBD2, cannot be confirmed without DNA. This CDR3 is built from 14 residues. The CDR3 sequence: CASWGEGLLGGQYF.

This rearrangement joins TRBV19 to TRBJ2-2; as DNA is missing, the TRBD2 call by TCRdb cannot be tested. CDR1 and CDR2 from the germline V gene are LNHDA and SQIVND (reference sequence). The CDR3 has 13 amino acids. The CDR3 protein is CASKAGGAGELFF.

The chain links TRBV5-1 to TRBJ2-6. This CDR3 spans 16 amino acids. The germline V gene has CDR1 SGHRS and CDR2 YFSETQ. The CDR3 loop reads CASSLVTGAGANVLTF.

By frequency, this clonotype registers medium-sized (0.01 to 0.1%). This chain links TRBV20-1 with TRBJ2-6; TCRdb reports TRBD1, a call that lacks DNA to check it against. CDR1 is DFQATT and CDR2 is SNEGSKA in the germline V gene (reference sequence). The CDR3 has 17 amino acids. The CDR3: CSALTRGASSGANVLTF.

The chain joins TRBV12-5 to TRBJ2-3. Germline V gene sequence: CDR1 LGHNT, CDR2 FRNRAP. The CDR3 totals 14 residues. The CDR3 sequence: CASGLAGHTDTQYF.

The J gene is TRBJ1-3, the V gene TRBV19; TCRdb's D call of TRBD1 is untestable without DNA. CDR1 is LNHDA, CDR2 SQIVND, per germline (reference sequence). The CDR3 has 16 residues. The chain's CDR3 is CASSIGTGGPGDTIYF. Based on the CDR3 plus reference TRBV19 and TRBJ1-3, the full variable domain is DGGITQSPKYLFRKEGQNVTLSCEQNLNHDAMYWYRQDPGQGLRLIYYSQIVNDFQKGDIAEGYSVSREKKESFPLTVTSAQKNPTAFYLCASSIGTGGPGDTIYFGEGSWLTVV.

The genes are TRBV7-9 and TRBJ1-1; TCRdb picks TRBD1, but there is no DNA to check that call. The V gene's germline CDR1 is SEHNR and CDR2 FQNEAQ (reference sequence). The CDR3 length is 16 residues. CDR3 residues: CASSRGGRGHDTEAFF.

The chain is built from TRBV12-3 or TRBV12-4 and TRBJ2-1; the D call of TRBD1 rests on TCRdb alone, since no DNA is present to check it. This CDR3 contains 16 residues. The CDR3 sequence: CASSSLGQPTYNEQFF.

The V and J genes are TRBV12-3 or TRBV12-4 and TRBJ2-1; TCRdb designates TRBD1, a call that cannot be tested without DNA. The CDR3 is 16 residues long. The CDR3 here is CASSTTRDRGFNEQFF.

The chain uses TRBV6-5 and TRBJ1-2. The CDR3 runs to 15 residues. Per the germline V gene, CDR1 is MNHEY and CDR2 is SVGAGI. The chain's CDR3 is CASSQSGGLGYGYTF.

The rearrangement uses TRBV18 and TRBJ2-5. The germline V gene encodes CDR1 KGHSH and CDR2 LQKENI. The CDR3 is 13 residues long. The CDR3 sequence: CASSPPNVETQYF.

The V and J genes are TRBV5-1 and TRBJ2-7. Germline V gene data show CDR1 as SGHRS and CDR2 as YFSETQ. The CDR3 loop spans 15 amino acids. The CDR3 protein is CASSLGGGRLYEQYF.

The chain links TRBV12-3 or TRBV12-4 to TRBJ2-1; TCRdb selects TRBD2, and the lack of DNA leaves this call unchecked. This CDR3 is 16 amino acids long. CDR3 in amino acids: CASSLSSGRAGNEQFF.

The chain carries TRBV6-5 and TRBJ1-2. From germline, CDR1 is MNHEY and CDR2 SVGAGI. This CDR3 spans 15 amino acids. This CDR3 reads CASSYEGSLNYGYTF.

The chain joins TRBV10-3 to TRBJ1-1; TCRdb calls TRBD1, which cannot be checked without DNA. CDR1 is ENHRY and CDR2 is SYGVKD in the germline V gene. The CDR3 runs to 11 residues. The CDR3 spells CAIRGQGAAFF.

J is TRBJ1-1 and V is TRBV20-1. CDR1 and CDR2 (germline): DFQATT, SNEGSKA (reference sequence). This CDR3 is built from 14 residues. The CDR3: CSARDVRVNTEAFF.

The chain carries TRBV5-1 and TRBJ1-4; TCRdb designates TRBD1, a call that cannot be tested without DNA. Germline assignment: CDR1 SGHRS and CDR2 YFSETQ. The CDR3 sequence is 14 residues long. CDR3 loop: CASSGTDGGEKLFF.

The chain joins TRBV9 to TRBJ1-1; TCRdb's D gene call, TRBD1, goes unchecked for lack of DNA. The germline CDR1 and CDR2 sequences are SGDLS and YYNGEE. This CDR3 has 15 amino acids. The CDR3: CASSAWGALNTEAFF.

This clonotype is medium-sized (0.01 to 0.1%) by frequency. This rearrangement joins TRBV6-5 to TRBJ1-2; TCRdb names TRBD1, which stays unverified in the absence of DNA. The germline V gene encodes CDR1 MNHEY and CDR2 SVGAGI. The CDR3 length is 11 residues. CDR3 in amino acids: CASTQGFGYTF.

The chain couples TRBV12-3 or TRBV12-4 to TRBJ2-3; the TCRdb call, TRBD1, lacks DNA for checking. The CDR3 runs to 15 residues. CDR3 loop: CASTRGGSRADTQYF.

Measured by frequency, this clonotype is medium-sized (0.01 to 0.1%). This sequence joins TRBV7-9 and TRBJ2-5. The CDR3 is 13 residues long. In germline, CDR1 is SEHNR, CDR2 FQNEAQ (reference sequence). The CDR3 loop reads CASSTAGAETQYF.

The rearrangement joins TRBV6-2 or TRBV6-3 to TRBJ2-5; with no DNA, the TCRdb D assignment of TRBD1 cannot be verified. This CDR3 contains 14 residues. Germline V lookup: CDR1 MNHEY, CDR2 SVGEGT. CDR3 sequence reads: CASSPGVHQETQYF.

This clonotype is identified as medium-sized from frequency. V gene TRBV19 combines with J gene TRBJ1-2. The CDR3 runs to 14 residues. The germline CDR1 and CDR2 sequences are LNHDA and SQIVND (reference sequence). Here the CDR3 reads CASSSAPRDYGYTF.

This clonotype ranks as medium-sized in terms of frequency. CDR3 protein: CASSARDRGLEGYTF. The chain joins TRBV7-9 to TRBJ1-2; no DNA is available, so the TRBD1 call from TCRdb remains unchecked. Looked up from germline, CDR1 is SEHNR and CDR2 is FQNEAQ (reference sequence). This CDR3 has 15 residues.

V and J are TRBV6-1 and TRBJ1-6. Germline V gene lookup returns CDR1 MNHNS and CDR2 SASEGT. The CDR3 contains 17 residues. This CDR3 is CASSEEYSKFYNSPLHF.

The chain employs TRBV6-6 and TRBJ2-3; TCRdb indicates TRBD2, and absent DNA this call remains unverified. This CDR3 comprises 17 residues. From germline, CDR1 is MNHNY and CDR2 SVGAGI (reference sequence). The chain's CDR3 is CASSYGLAGANTDTQYF.

Considering frequency, this clonotype is medium-sized. The chain uses TRBV7-2 and TRBJ2-7; the TRBD1 assignment by TCRdb is unverifiable without DNA. The germline CDR1 and CDR2 sequences are SGHTA and FQGNSA. The CDR3 length is 13 residues. The CDR3 spells CASSPRTVSKQYF.

This clonotype registers medium-sized by frequency. This chain links TRBV20-1 with TRBJ2-7; without DNA, the TCRdb call of TRBD1 cannot be checked. CDR1 DFQATT and CDR2 SNEGSKA come from the germline V gene (reference sequence). The CDR3 is 14 amino acids. CDR3: CSARLPVGGHEQYF.

The rearrangement links TRBV6-5 to TRBJ1-4; TCRdb picks TRBD1, but there is no DNA to check that call. Germline V CDR1 and CDR2: MNHEY, SVGAGI. The length of the CDR3 is 14 residues. CDR3: CASSVRRVNEKLFF.

This clonotype is labeled medium-sized based on frequency. The chain combines TRBV20-1 with TRBJ2-1; the TRBD2 assignment by TCRdb is unverifiable without DNA. The CDR3 spans 15 residues. Germline V CDR1 and CDR2: DFQATT, SNEGSKA (reference sequence). Here the CDR3 reads CSARDWLADYNEQFF.